Sequencing of this TCR beta chain was carried out in a study of shared clonotypes between healthy human individuals. Study as a whole: Used for every donor were three CD4 naive, three CD4 memory, two CD8 naive and one CD8 memory plate.

With respect to this clone: Its antigen remains unidentified.

Trimming at V came to 7 bases and at J to 4 bases, leaving 5 bases not matched to a gene. This CDR3 has 13 residues. The germline V gene has CDR1 SGHRS and CDR2 YFSETQ. Whole-study results and caveats: In contrast to clonotypes shared by all four donors, non-shared clonotypes had lower generation probabilities.

The study drew its donors from healthy HIV-negative adults without recent acute infections or vaccinations. Adults of Caucasian background living in Nashville, Tennessee made up all donors. The table came from immunoSEQ multiplex PCR; TCRdb's copy has only in-frame clones and leaves some out. The sample comprises fewer than 1.8 million clones, approximately 98.5% of which are singletons, and under 0.45% rests with the top ten. The source of this sequence is a man between 25 and 39 years old in good health. The sequencing sample was made of naive CD4+ T cells sorted from blood. Subset described: CD45RA+ positively selected. The V and J genes are TRBV5-1 and TRBJ2-7, with 10 bases fitting TRBD1. CDR3 region: CASGGQGGYEQYF. For the CDR3, the DNA is TGCGCCAGCGGCGGACAGGGGGGGTACGAGCAGTACTTC.